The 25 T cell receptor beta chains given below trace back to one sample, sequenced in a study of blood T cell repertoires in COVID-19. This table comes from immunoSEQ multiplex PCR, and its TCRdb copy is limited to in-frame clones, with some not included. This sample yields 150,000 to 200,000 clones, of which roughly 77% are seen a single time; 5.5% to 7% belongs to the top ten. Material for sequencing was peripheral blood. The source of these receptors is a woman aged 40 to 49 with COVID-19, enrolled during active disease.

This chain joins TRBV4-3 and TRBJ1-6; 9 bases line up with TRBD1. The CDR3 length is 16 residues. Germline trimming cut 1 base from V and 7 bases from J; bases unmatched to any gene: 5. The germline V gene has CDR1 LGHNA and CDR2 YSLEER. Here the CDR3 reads CASSQAPGTGNSPLHF. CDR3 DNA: TGCGCCAGCAGCCAAGCCCCCGGGACAGGGAATTCACCCCTCCACTTT.

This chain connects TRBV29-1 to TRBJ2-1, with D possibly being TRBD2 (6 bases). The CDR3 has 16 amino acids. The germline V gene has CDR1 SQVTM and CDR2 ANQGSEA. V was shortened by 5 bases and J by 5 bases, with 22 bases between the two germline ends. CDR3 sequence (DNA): TGCAGCGTTCCACGACCATCCGGGACTGGAGACAATGAGCAGTTCTTC. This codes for CSVPRPSGTGDNEQFF.

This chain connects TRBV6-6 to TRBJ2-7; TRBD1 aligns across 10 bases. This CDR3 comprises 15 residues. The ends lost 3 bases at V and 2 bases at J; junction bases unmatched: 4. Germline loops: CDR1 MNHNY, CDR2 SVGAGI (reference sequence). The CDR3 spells CASSYRQGATYEQYF. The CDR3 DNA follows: TGTGCCAGCAGTTATCGACAGGGGGCGACCTACGAGCAGTACTTC.

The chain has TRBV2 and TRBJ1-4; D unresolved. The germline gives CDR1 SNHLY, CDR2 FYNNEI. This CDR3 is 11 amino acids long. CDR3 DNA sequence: TGTGCGACCGGGTTCAATGAAAAACTGTTTTTT. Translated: CATGFNEKLFF.

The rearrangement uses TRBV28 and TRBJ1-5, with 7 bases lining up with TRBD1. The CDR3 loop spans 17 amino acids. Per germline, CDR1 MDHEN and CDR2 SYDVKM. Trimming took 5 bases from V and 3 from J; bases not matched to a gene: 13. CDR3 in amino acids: CASSGAPGTAVNQPQHF. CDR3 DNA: TGTGCCAGCAGTGGGGCCCCGGGGACAGCGGTCAATCAGCCCCAGCATTTT.

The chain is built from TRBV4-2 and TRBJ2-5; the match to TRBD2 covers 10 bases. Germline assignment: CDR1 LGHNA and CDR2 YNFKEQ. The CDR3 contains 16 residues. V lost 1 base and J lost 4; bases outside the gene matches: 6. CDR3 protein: CASSQGTSGVLETQYF. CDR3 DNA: TGTGCCAGCAGCCAAGGTACTAGCGGGGTTTTAGAGACCCAGTACTTC.

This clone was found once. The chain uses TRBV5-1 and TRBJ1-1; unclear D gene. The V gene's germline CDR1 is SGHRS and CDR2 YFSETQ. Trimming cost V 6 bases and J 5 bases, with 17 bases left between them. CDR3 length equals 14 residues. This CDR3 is CASIRAEGGTEAFF. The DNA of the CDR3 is TGCGCCAGCATCCGGGCGGAGGGAGGGACTGAAGCTTTCTTT.

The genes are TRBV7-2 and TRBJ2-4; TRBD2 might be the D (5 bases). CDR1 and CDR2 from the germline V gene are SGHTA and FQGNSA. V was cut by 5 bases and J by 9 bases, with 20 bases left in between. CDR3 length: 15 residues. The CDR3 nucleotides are TGTGCCAGCAGCCCCCGCGTCGGCCTAGCTCCCATTCAGTACTTC. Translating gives CASSPRVGLAPIQYF.

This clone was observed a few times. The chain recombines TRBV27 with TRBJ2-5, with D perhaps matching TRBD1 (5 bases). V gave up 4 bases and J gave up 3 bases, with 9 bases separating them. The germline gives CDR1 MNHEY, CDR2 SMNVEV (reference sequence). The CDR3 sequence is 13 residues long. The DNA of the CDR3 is TGTGCCAGCAGTTCAGGGTTTGAAGAGACCCAGTACTTC. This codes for CASSSGFEETQYF.

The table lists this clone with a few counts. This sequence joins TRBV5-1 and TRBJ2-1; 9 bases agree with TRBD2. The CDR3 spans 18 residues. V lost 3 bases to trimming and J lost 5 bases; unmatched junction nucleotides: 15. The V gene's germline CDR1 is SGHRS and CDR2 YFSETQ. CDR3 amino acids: CASSSRPSGLASDNEQFF. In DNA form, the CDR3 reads TGCGCCAGCAGCTCCCGGCCGTCCGGACTAGCGTCCGACAATGAGCAGTTCTTC.

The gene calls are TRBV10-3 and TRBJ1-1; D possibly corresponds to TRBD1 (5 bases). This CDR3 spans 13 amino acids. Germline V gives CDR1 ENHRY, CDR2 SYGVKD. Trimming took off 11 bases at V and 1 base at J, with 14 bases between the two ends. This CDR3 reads CAANGGPNTEAFF. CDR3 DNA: TGTGCCGCAAACGGGGGACCGAACACTGAAGCTTTCTTT.

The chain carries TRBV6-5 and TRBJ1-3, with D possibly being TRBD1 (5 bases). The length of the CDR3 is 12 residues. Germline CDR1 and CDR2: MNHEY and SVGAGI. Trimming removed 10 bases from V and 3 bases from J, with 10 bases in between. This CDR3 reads CATWTLGNTIYF. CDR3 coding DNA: TGTGCCACTTGGACACTTGGAAACACCATATATTTT.

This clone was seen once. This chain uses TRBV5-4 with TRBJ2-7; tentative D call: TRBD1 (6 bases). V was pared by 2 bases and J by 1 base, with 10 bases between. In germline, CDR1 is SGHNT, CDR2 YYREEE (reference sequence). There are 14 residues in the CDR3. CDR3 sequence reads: CASSFRDMSYEQYF. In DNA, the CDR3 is TGTGCCAGCAGCTTCCGGGACATGTCCTACGAGCAGTACTTC.

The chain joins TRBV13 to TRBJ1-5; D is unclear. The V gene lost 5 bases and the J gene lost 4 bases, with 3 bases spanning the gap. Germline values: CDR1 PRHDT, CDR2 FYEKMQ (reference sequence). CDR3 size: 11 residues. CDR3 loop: CASSPNQPQHF. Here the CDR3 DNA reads TGTGCCAGCAGCCCTAATCAGCCCCAGCATTTT.

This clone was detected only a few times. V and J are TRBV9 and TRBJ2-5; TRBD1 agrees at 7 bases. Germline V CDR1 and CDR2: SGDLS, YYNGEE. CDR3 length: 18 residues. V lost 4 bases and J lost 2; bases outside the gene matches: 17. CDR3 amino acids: CASSPRGQQLNSQETQYF. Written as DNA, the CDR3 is TGTGCCAGCAGCCCGAGGGGGCAGCAACTAAACTCGCAAGAGACCCAGTACTTC.

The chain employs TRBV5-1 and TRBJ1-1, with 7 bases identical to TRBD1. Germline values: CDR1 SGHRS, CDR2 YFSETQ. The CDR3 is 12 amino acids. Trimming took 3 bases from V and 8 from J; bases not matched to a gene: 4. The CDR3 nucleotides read TGCGCCAGCAGCTGGAAGACAGGGGAAGCTTTCTTT. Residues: CASSWKTGEAFF. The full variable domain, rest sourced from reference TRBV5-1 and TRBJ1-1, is KAGVTQTPRYLIKTRGQQVTLSCSPISGHRSVSWYQQTPGQGLQFLFEYFSETQRNKGNFPGRFSGRQFSNSRSEMNVSTLELGDSALYLCASSWKTGEAFFGQGTRLTVV.

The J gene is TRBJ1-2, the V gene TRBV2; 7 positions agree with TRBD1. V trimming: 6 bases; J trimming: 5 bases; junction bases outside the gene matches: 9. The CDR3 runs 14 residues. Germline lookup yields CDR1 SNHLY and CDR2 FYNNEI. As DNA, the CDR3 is TGTGCCAGCAGCTCGGACAGGATGGGGTATGGCTACACCTTC. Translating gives CASSSDRMGYGYTF. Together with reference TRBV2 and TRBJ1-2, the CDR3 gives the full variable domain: EPEVTQTPSHQVTQMGQEVILRCVPISNHLYFYWYRQILGQKVEFLVSFYNNEISEKSEIFDDQFSVERPDGSNFTLKIRSTKLEDSAMYFCASSSDRMGYGYTFGSGTRLTVV.

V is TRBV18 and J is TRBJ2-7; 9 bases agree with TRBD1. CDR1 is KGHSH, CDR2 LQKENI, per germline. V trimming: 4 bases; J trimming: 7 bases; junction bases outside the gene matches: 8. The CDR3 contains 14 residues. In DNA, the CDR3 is TGTGCCAGCTCACGAGACCCGGGACAGGGAGAGCAGTACTTC. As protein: CASSRDPGQGEQYF.

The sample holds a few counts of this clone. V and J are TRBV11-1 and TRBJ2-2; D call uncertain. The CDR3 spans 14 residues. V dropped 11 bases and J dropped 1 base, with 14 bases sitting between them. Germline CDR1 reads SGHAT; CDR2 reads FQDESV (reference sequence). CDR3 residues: CASGPTKNTGELFF. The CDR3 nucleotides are TGTGCCTCAGGTCCGACAAAGAACACCGGGGAGCTGTTTTTT.

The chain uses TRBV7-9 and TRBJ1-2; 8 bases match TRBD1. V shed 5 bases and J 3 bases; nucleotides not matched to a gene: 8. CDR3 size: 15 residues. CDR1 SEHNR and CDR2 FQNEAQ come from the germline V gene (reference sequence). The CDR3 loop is CASSLRQGADYGYTF. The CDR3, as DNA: TGTGCCAGCAGCCTGAGGCAGGGGGCGGACTATGGCTACACCTTC.

CDR3 coding DNA: TGTGCCAGCAGCCCCTATTCCCGGACCGGGGAGCTGTTTTTT. Translating it yields CASSPYSRTGELFF. The chain uses TRBV11-3 and TRBJ2-2; the D is unclear. Trimming removed 5 bases from V and 5 bases from J, with 12 bases in between. The CDR3 extends over 14 amino acids. Per the germline V gene, CDR1 is SGHNT and CDR2 is YENEEA. Supplemented by reference TRBV11-3 and TRBJ2-2, the full variable domain reads EAGVVQSPRYKIIEKKQPVAFWCNPISGHNTLYWYLQNLGQGPELLIRYENEEAVDDSQLPKDRFSAERLKGVDSTLKIQPAELGDSAVYLCASSPYSRTGELFFGEGSRLTVL.

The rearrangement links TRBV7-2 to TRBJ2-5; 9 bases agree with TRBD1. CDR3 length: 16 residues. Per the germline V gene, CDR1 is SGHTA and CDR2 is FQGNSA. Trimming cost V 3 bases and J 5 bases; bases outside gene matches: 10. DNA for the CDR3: TGTGCCAGCAGCTTGTGGGACAGGGAACGGCGGGAGACCCAGTACTTC. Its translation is CASSLWDRERRETQYF.

CDR3 DNA sequence: TGCGCCAGCAGCCAAGAATGGCAGGGGGCGAATGGCTACACCTTC. The encoded protein is CASSQEWQGANGYTF. The chain carries TRBV4-3 and TRBJ1-2; TRBD1 matches 8 bases. CDR1 and CDR2 from the germline V gene are LGHNA and YSLEER. Trimming cost V 0 bases and J 6 bases; bases outside gene matches: 6. CDR3 length: 15 residues.

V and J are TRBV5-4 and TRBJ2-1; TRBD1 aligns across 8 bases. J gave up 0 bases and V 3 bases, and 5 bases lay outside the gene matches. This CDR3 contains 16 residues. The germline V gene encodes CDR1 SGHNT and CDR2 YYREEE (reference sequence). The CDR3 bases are TGTGCCAGCAGCTCAGGGGGCCCGAGCTCCTACAATGAGCAGTTCTTC. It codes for CASSSGGPSSYNEQFF. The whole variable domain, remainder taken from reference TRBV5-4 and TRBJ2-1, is ETGVTQSPTHLIKTRGQQVTLRCSSQSGHNTVSWYQQALGQGPQFIFQYYREEENGRGNFPPRFSGLQFPNYSSELNVNALELDDSALYLCASSSGGPSSYNEQFFGPGTRLTVL.

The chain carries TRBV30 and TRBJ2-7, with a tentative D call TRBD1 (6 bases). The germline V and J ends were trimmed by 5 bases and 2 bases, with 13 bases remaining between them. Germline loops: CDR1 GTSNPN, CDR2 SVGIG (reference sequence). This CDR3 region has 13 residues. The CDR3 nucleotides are TGTGCCTGGGCTGCGACAGGACCCTACGAGCAGTACTTC. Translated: CAWAATGPYEQYF.